What follows are 18 T cell receptor beta chains derived from one specimen sequenced in a study of shared clonotypes between healthy human individuals. Libraries were prepared by immunoSEQ multiplex PCR; TCRdb keeps only in-frame clonotypes and omits some of them. This table has some 690,000 clones, less than 95% appearing once. Sequenced input: memory CD8+ T cells from PBMCs. Subset denoted: CD45RO+ cells pooled with CCR7-negative TemRA cells. The receptor set was obtained from a man aged 18 to 29 in good health. Some clones in this sample may be carry-over from other donors' samples.

V and J are TRBV29-1 and TRBJ2-7; D unclear. The CDR3 loop spans 11 amino acids. CDR1 and CDR2 from the germline V gene are SQVTM and ANQGSEA. The V end lost 4 bases, the J end lost 4 bases, and 8 bases lay between the germline ends. The DNA for the CDR3 is TGCAGCGTTGCGTCAGGATACGAGCAGTACTTC. Residues: CSVASGYEQYF.

In this sample, this clone turned up once. The chain combines TRBV19 with TRBJ2-5, with D perhaps TRBD1 (5 bases). The CDR3 runs to 16 residues. Germline V lookup: CDR1 LNHDA, CDR2 SQIVND (reference sequence). The V end was cut by 6 bases, the J end by 2 bases, with 19 bases between. The chain's CDR3 is CASSHLLGRTQETQYF. CDR3 DNA sequence: TGTGCCAGTAGCCATCTATTAGGACGGACACAAGAGACCCAGTACTTC. Combining the CDR3 with reference TRBV19 and TRBJ2-5 gives the whole variable domain DGGITQSPKYLFRKEGQNVTLSCEQNLNHDAMYWYRQDPGQGLRLIYYSQIVNDFQKGDIAEGYSVSREKKESFPLTVTSAQKNPTAFYLCASSHLLGRTQETQYFGPGTRLLVL.

The chain recombines TRBV5-4 with TRBJ2-7; D gene ambiguous. The V end was cut by 5 bases, the J end by 0 bases, with 9 bases between. From germline, CDR1 is SGHNT and CDR2 YYREEE (reference sequence). The CDR3 has 13 amino acids. CDR3 region: CASSGRNSYEQYF. In DNA form, the CDR3 reads TGTGCCAGCAGTGGCCGAAACTCCTACGAGCAGTACTTC.

The V gene is TRBV9, the J gene TRBJ2-3; 10 bases agree with TRBD2. This CDR3 region has 17 residues. After removal of 0 bases from V and 4 bases from J, the junction contained 8 bases not matched to a gene. Germline V gene data show CDR1 as SGDLS and CDR2 as YYNGEE. CDR3 nucleotides: TGTGCCAGCAGCGTAGAGAATGGCCTAGCGGGAGCAGATACGCAGTATTTT. This translates into CASSVENGLAGADTQYF.

The V gene is TRBV6-5, the J gene TRBJ2-1; D uncertain. Between the trimmed V and J ends, which lost 2 bases and 10 bases, there was a span of 12 bases. Germline V CDR1 and CDR2: MNHEY, SVGAGI. This CDR3 has 13 residues. As DNA, the CDR3 is TGTGCCAGCAGTTACCCGGCTGGCCAGGAGCAGTTCTTC. It encodes CASSYPAGQEQFF.

A single count supports this clone. This sequence joins TRBV5-1 and TRBJ2-1; 11 bases are shared with TRBD2. The J segment lost 1 base and the V segment lost 10 bases, leaving 7 bases of the junction unmatched. From germline, CDR1 is SGHRS and CDR2 YFSETQ. CDR3 length equals 15 residues. In nucleotides, the CDR3 is TGCGCCCACCCGGGACTAGCGGTTTCCTACAATGAGCAGTTCTTC. Translating gives CAHPGLAVSYNEQFF. Variable domain in full (rest from reference TRBV5-1 and TRBJ2-1): KAGVTQTPRYLIKTRGQQVTLSCSPISGHRSVSWYQQTPGQGLQFLFEYFSETQRNKGNFPGRFSGRQFSNSRSEMNVSTLELGDSALYLCAHPGLAVSYNEQFFGPGTRLTVL.

The chain is built from TRBV4-1 and TRBJ2-3; TRBD2 is a possible D gene (5 bases). With 7 bases removed from V and 2 bases from J, the gap between germline ends came to 19 bases. The CDR3 is 16 amino acids. Germline CDR1 and CDR2: MGHRA and YSYEKL. Here the CDR3 DNA reads TGCGCCAGCAACCCCTATACGGGTAGCGTCACAGATACGCAGTATTTT. It codes for CASNPYTGSVTDTQYF.

The rearrangement uses TRBV27 and TRBJ2-3; 7 nucleotides agree with TRBD2. CDR1 is MNHEY and CDR2 is SMNVEV in the germline V gene (reference sequence). The trim removed 9 bases at V and 2 bases at J, leaving 11 bases unmatched. CDR3 length equals 15 residues. The CDR3 DNA reads TGTGCCAGTAATACTAAGCGGGACTCCACAGATACGCAGTATTTT. It is translated as CASNTKRDSTDTQYF.

This clone occurred once. The sample has other DNA sequences that encode this CDR3 too. The V gene is TRBV10-3, the J gene TRBJ2-1; weak D call: TRBD2 (6 bases). The CDR3 is 14 residues long. Between the trimmed V and J ends, which lost 6 bases and 4 bases, there was a span of 13 bases. Germline-derived CDR1 and CDR2 are ENHRY and SYGVKD. The CDR3, as DNA: TGTGCCATCAGCGACCGGGACTCGTACAATGAGCAGTTCTTC. This gives the protein CAISDRDSYNEQFF.

The rearrangement links TRBV28 to TRBJ1-5; TRBD1 aligns across 8 bases. The CDR3 is made up of 15 amino acids. Germline V gene lookup returns CDR1 MDHEN and CDR2 SYDVKM. V dropped 3 bases and J dropped 6; count of bases not matched to a gene: 7. The CDR3 nucleotides are TGTGCCAGCAGTTTTTTCAGGGACAGGAGTCAGCCCCAGCATTTT. Protein product: CASSFFRDRSQPQHF.

The V gene is TRBV25-1, the J gene TRBJ2-2; TRBD1 or TRBD2 may be the D gene (5 bases each). Germline V gives CDR1 MGHDK, CDR2 SYGVNS. This CDR3 comprises 14 residues. V was cut by 5 bases and J by 7 bases, with 14 bases left in between. The CDR3 coding sequence is TGTGCCAGCAGTTGGGACCCCCAGGGCGGGGAGCTGTTTTTT. Translated: CASSWDPQGGELFF.

The V and J genes are TRBV11-2 and TRBJ2-1; 7 positions agree with TRBD2. The CDR3 sequence is 15 residues long. Germline CDR1 is SGHAT and CDR2 is FQNNGV. Trimming took 6 bases from V and 4 from J; bases not matched to a gene: 9. CDR3 residues: CASRPSGRPYNEQFF. The DNA for the CDR3 is TGTGCCAGCAGGCCATCCGGGAGGCCTTACAATGAGCAGTTCTTC.

The CDR3, as DNA: TGTGCCAGCAGCATGCCGGGACAGGGTCACAAGCCCCAGCATTTT. It yields the protein CASSMPGQGHKPQHF. The J gene is TRBJ1-5, the V gene TRBV21-1; TRBD1, the table's D call, lacks a check against the DNA. TRBV21-1 is a documented pseudogene. The CDR3 runs to 15 residues.

This chain links TRBV11-3 with TRBJ1-1; D is perhaps TRBD1 (5 bases). Per the germline V gene, CDR1 is SGHNT and CDR2 is YENEEA. V lost 1 base and J 2 bases, leaving 17 bases between the germline ends. The CDR3 extends over 17 amino acids. The CDR3 nucleotides read TGTGCCAGCAGCTTAGCGCCAGGGATCTGGACAAACACTGAAGCTTTCTTT. It yields the protein CASSLAPGIWTNTEAFF.

This clone appeared once. The V and J genes are TRBV5-4 and TRBJ2-1, with 10 bases that match TRBD2. This CDR3 spans 18 amino acids. Germline trimming cut 0 bases from V and 9 bases from J; bases unmatched to any gene: 15. Germline assignment: CDR1 SGHNT and CDR2 YYREEE (reference sequence). Here the CDR3 reads CASSLALYGAGGGGEQFF. For the CDR3, the DNA is TGTGCCAGCAGCTTGGCCTTGTATGGAGCGGGAGGGGGCGGTGAGCAGTTCTTC.

The V call is TRBV5-1, the J call TRBJ1-1, with D unclear. The germline V gene has CDR1 SGHRS and CDR2 YFSETQ. The CDR3 is made up of 13 amino acids. V was cut by 4 bases and J by 3 bases, with 10 bases left in between. The CDR3 bases are TGCGCCAGCAGCCTAGGTATGTACACTGAAGCTTTCTTT. Protein sequence: CASSLGMYTEAFF.

The J gene is TRBJ2-2, the V gene TRBV9; D gene unclear. The germline V and J ends were trimmed by 1 base and 5 bases, with 12 bases remaining between them. Germline V gives CDR1 SGDLS, CDR2 YYNGEE. The CDR3 runs to 15 residues. In DNA form, the CDR3 reads TGTGCCAGCAGCGTATTTAACAGTGGGACCGGGGAGCTGTTTTTT. This encodes CASSVFNSGTGELFF.

The chain carries TRBV4-1 and TRBJ1-2; 9 bases match TRBD1. Looked up from germline, CDR1 is MGHRA and CDR2 is YSYEKL. CDR3 length: 17 residues. Trimming at V came to 0 bases and at J to 8 bases, leaving 13 bases not matched to a gene. The CDR3 DNA reads as TGCGCCAGCAGCCAAGATCTGGGCGGGGACAGGGTGTCAGGCTACACCTTC. It specifies CASSQDLGGDRVSGYTF.